The 19 T cell receptor beta chains listed next were all sequenced from one sample in a study of patients and donors after allogeneic stem cell transplantation. MiXCR, run by TCRdb on the RT-PCR reads, gives a single entry per CDR3 protein. This sample has tens of thousands of distinct CDR3 sequences; 48% occur once, and the top ten carry 60% to 65%. Sequenced input: blood, either unsorted or a sorted T cell fraction (not recorded which). The receptors were sampled from a human donor who was either an allogeneic HSCT recipient or a stem cell or donor lymphocyte infusion donor (not recorded which). It is not recorded whose cells these are; they may come from a transplant donor.

The chain uses TRBV12-3 or TRBV12-4 and TRBJ1-3, with unresolved D. The V gene lost 3 bases and the J gene lost 3 bases, with 3 bases spanning the gap. This CDR3 has 12 residues. CDR3 in amino acids: CASSFFGNTIYF. CDR3 sequence (DNA): TGTGCCAGCAGTTTCTTTGGAAACACCATATATTTT.

The V gene is TRBV5-6, the J gene TRBJ1-6; TRBD1 might be the D (6 bases). Germline CDR1 SGHDT, CDR2 YYEEEE. This CDR3 is built from 12 residues. Trimming removed 3 bases at V and 14 bases at J, with 12 bases between. The DNA for the CDR3 is TGTGCCAGCAGCTCGTCAGGGGCCACCCTCCACTTT. Its protein is CASSSSGATLHF.

This chain connects TRBV12-3 or TRBV12-4 to TRBJ1-1; TRBD1 aligns across 8 bases. The CDR3 runs to 14 residues. V dropped 6 bases and J dropped 5; count of bases not matched to a gene: 8. The CDR3: CASRSNRGETEAFF. Here the CDR3 DNA reads TGTGCCAGCAGGTCGAACAGGGGGGAAACTGAAGCTTTCTTT.

A few counts support this clonotype. The chain has TRBV12-3 or TRBV12-4 and TRBJ1-4; D possibly corresponds to TRBD1 (5 bases). Trimming stripped 2 bases from V and 5 bases from J, with 12 bases between. This CDR3 comprises 15 residues. DNA for the CDR3: TGTGCCAGCAGTTTAATAACAGGCCCGAATGAAAAACTGTTTTTT. Its protein product is CASSLITGPNEKLFF.

V is TRBV5-1 and J is TRBJ1-6; 8 bases are a match to TRBD1. The germline gives CDR1 SGHRS, CDR2 YFSETQ. The CDR3 has 15 amino acids. Trimming cost V 4 bases and J 7 bases; bases outside gene matches: 7. CDR3 sequence reads: CASSPERQGNSPLHF. CDR3 coding DNA: TGCGCCAGCAGCCCAGAACGACAGGGGAATTCACCCCTCCACTTT.

This chain links TRBV20-1 with TRBJ1-5; perhaps TRBD1 as D (6 bases). V dropped 2 bases and J dropped 6 bases, with 17 bases sitting between them. Germline lookup yields CDR1 DFQATT and CDR2 SNEGSKA (reference sequence). CDR3 length: 15 residues. The CDR3, as DNA: TGCAGTGCTAGAATAGGGACAATCGGAACTCAGCCCCAGCATTTT. It codes for CSARIGTIGTQPQHF.

The chain employs TRBV28 and TRBJ2-7, with D perhaps matching TRBD1 (6 bases). Germline V CDR1 and CDR2: MDHEN, SYDVKM. Trimming removed 7 bases from V and 0 bases from J, with 10 bases in between. The CDR3 is 13 amino acids. CDR3 in DNA: TGTGCCAGCATGGGGACATTCTCCTACGAGCAGTACTTC. Protein product: CASMGTFSYEQYF.

This clonotype was detected once. The rearrangement uses TRBV7-9 and TRBJ1-1; D might be TRBD1 (6 bases). The CDR3 has 14 residues. Germline V gives CDR1 SEHNR, CDR2 FQNEAQ (reference sequence). The V end lost 10 bases, the J end lost 7 bases, and 22 bases lay between the germline ends. This CDR3 is CATENGGRNFEAFF. The CDR3 DNA follows: TGTGCCACCGAGAATGGGGGGCGTAATTTTGAAGCTTTCTTT.

V is TRBV29-1 and J is TRBJ1-1, with unresolved D. The CDR3 extends over 13 amino acids. CDR1 is SQVTM and CDR2 is ANQGSEA in the germline V gene. The germline V and J ends were trimmed by 7 bases and 0 bases, with 12 bases remaining between them. DNA of the CDR3: TGCAGCGCTAACTCCGCCCTGAACACTGAAGCTTTCTTT. Translation gives CSANSALNTEAFF.

This chain uses TRBV10-3 with TRBJ1-4; D is uncertain. With 4 bases removed from V and 8 bases from J, the gap between germline ends came to 8 bases. CDR3 length equals 12 residues. CDR1 and CDR2 from the germline V gene are ENHRY and SYGVKD. The DNA for the CDR3 is TGTGCCATCAGTGGTGGGTCCGAAAAACTGTTTTTT. Its protein is CAISGGSEKLFF.

V usage is TRBV7-9 and J usage is TRBJ1-1, with 7 positions matching TRBD1. V lost 5 bases to trimming and J lost 1 base; unmatched junction nucleotides: 7. This CDR3 has 15 residues. Germline CDR1 is SEHNR and CDR2 is FQNEAQ (reference sequence). The CDR3 coding sequence is TGTGCCAGCAGCCGACGACAGGGACCGAACACTGAAGCTTTCTTT. The encoded protein is CASSRRQGPNTEAFF.

In its sample, this clonotype was seen a few times. J is TRBJ2-5 and V is TRBV10-3; D is perhaps TRBD1 (6 bases). The CDR3 length is 13 residues. Trimming removed 3 bases at V and 2 bases at J, with 7 bases between. Germline lookup yields CDR1 ENHRY and CDR2 SYGVKD. The DNA of the CDR3 is TGTGCCATCAGTGAAGGGACACAAGAGACCCAGTACTTC. It yields the protein CAISEGTQETQYF.

This clonotype came up a few times. The chain combines TRBV9 with TRBJ1-2; a possible D gene is TRBD1 (5 bases). The CDR3 is 15 residues long. V lost 0 bases and J 4 bases, leaving 13 bases between the germline ends. Germline values: CDR1 SGDLS, CDR2 YYNGEE. CDR3 sequence: CASSVGGHLPYGYTF. The DNA for the CDR3 is TGTGCCAGCAGCGTAGGAGGACATCTCCCCTATGGCTACACCTTC. Looking up the rest from reference TRBV9 and TRBJ1-2 gives the full variable domain: DSGVTQTPKHLITATGQRVTLRCSPRSGDLSVYWYQQSLDQGLQFLIQYYNGEERAKGNILERFSAQQFPDLHSELNLSSLELGDSALYFCASSVGGHLPYGYTFGSGTRLTVV.

The chain is built from TRBV7-2 and TRBJ1-5; D possibly corresponds to TRBD1 (6 bases). The CDR3 has 15 amino acids. CDR1 is SGHTA, CDR2 FQGNSA, per germline. Trimming took off 2 bases at V and 6 bases at J, with 14 bases between the two ends. The CDR3 region has the DNA TGTGCCAGCAGCTTACTACAGGGTGCGGGTCAGCCCCAGCATTTT. It is translated as CASSLLQGAGQPQHF.

This clonotype has more than one count but fewer than ten. As DNA, the CDR3 is TGTGCCAGCAGCCAAGTATGGGTGGGCCAAGATACGCAGTATTTT. Its translation is CASSQVWVGQDTQYF. V and J are TRBV7-8 and TRBJ2-3; D call uncertain. Germline CDR1 is SGHVS and CDR2 is FQNEAQ. Trimming cost V 5 bases and J 5 bases, with 17 bases left between them. This CDR3 has 15 residues. Full variable domain (rest looked up from reference TRBV7-8 and TRBJ2-3): GAGVSQSPRYKVAKRGQDVALRCDPISGHVSLFWYQQALGQGPEFLTYFQNEAQLDKSGLPSDRFFAERPEGSVSTLKIQRTQQEDSAVYLCASSQVWVGQDTQYFGPGTRLTVL.

The rearrangement uses TRBV28 and TRBJ1-1, with 7 nucleotides matching TRBD1. The V segment lost 1 base and the J segment 4 bases; nucleotides outside the gene matches: 3. This CDR3 spans 14 amino acids. Germline-derived CDR1 and CDR2 are MDHEN and SYDVKM. The CDR3 protein is CASSLSSGGTEAFF. The CDR3 DNA reads as TGTGCCAGCAGTTTATCCTCAGGGGGCACTGAAGCTTTCTTT.

This clonotype has more than one count but fewer than ten. This CDR3 reads CSALTSGRDEQYF. The CDR3, as DNA: TGCAGTGCTCTGACTAGCGGGAGGGACGAGCAGTACTTC. This chain links TRBV20-1 with TRBJ2-7; the match to TRBD2 covers 14 bases. The junction had 2 bases not matched to a gene; V was cut back by 5 bases and J by 5 bases. The CDR3 has 13 residues. Germline CDR1 is DFQATT and CDR2 is SNEGSKA (reference sequence).

The V gene is TRBV4-3, the J gene TRBJ1-3; D not certain. Looked up from germline, CDR1 is LGHNA and CDR2 is YSLEER. Trimming pared 1 base from V and 3 bases from J, leaving 7 bases between. The CDR3 has 14 residues. Here the CDR3 reads CASSQGEIGNTIYF. In nucleotides, the CDR3 is TGCGCCAGCAGCCAAGGAGAAATTGGAAACACCATATATTTT.

This clonotype was recorded only once. The chain employs TRBV6-2 or TRBV6-3 and TRBJ2-7, with D perhaps TRBD1 (6 bases). The CDR3 is 13 amino acids. V gave up 5 bases and J gave up 2 bases, with 10 bases separating them. CDR1 and CDR2 (germline): MNHEY, SVGEGT. The DNA for the CDR3 is TGTGCCAGCAGTAGGGCAGGGGCCTACGAGCAGTACTTC. Translated, it gives CASSRAGAYEQYF.